This TCR beta chain was identified during a study of T cells after yellow fever vaccination. Looking at the study overall: Low-cell-number fractions were prepared with SMART-Seq v4 Ultra Low Input.

A 5'RACE template-switching step, the method used to make TCR cDNA, added a universal primer site and UMIs. MiXCR, applied by TCRdb to the 5' RACE reads, yields one record per CDR3 protein. Among 450,000 to 600,000 distinct CDR3 sequences listed, around 17% were seen once. A single count supports this clonotype. Its antigen is undetermined. The CDR3 is 15 residues long. Trimming took 8 bases from V and 0 from J; bases not matched to a gene: 4. Study-wide results and caveats: Primary-vaccination clones mostly resurfaced post-booster (about 95% CD4, more than 80% CD8). Repertoires sorted by FACS could include abundant clonotypes that are contaminants from the bulk population.

The chain has TRBV12-3 or TRBV12-4 and TRBJ1-6; 7 bases match TRBD1. The clonotype originates from a man aged 18 to 30 who received the YFV17D yellow fever vaccine. The sample here was PBMCs, taken more than 4 days after the first yellow fever vaccination. Written as DNA, the CDR3 is TGTGCCAGCCTCCGGGACAGCTCCTATAATTCACCCCTCCACTTT. It codes for CASLRDSSYNSPLHF.